The 20 T cell receptor beta chains below come from one sample, sequenced in a study of T cell responses to AZD1222 COVID-19 vaccine. Sequencing used immunoSEQ multiplex PCR; TCRdb keeps in-frame clones, though not all of them. The table records roughly 150,000 clones, about 89% of them present only once. Source: peripheral blood, taken 28 days after the second AZD1222 dose. Receptors were obtained from an adult who received the AZD1222 COVID-19 vaccine.

J is TRBJ1-1 and V is TRBV6-5; D is undetermined. The germline gives CDR1 MNHEY, CDR2 SVGAGI. Trimming took 2 bases from V and 4 from J, leaving 14 bases between them. The length of the CDR3 is 15 residues. CDR3 residues: CASSYHVGAGTEAFF. The CDR3 nucleotides read TGTGCCAGCAGTTACCACGTGGGCGCGGGCACTGAAGCTTTCTTT.

The chain employs TRBV11-2 and TRBJ2-3; 12 nucleotides line up with TRBD2. The germline CDR1 and CDR2 sequences are SGHAT and FQNNGV. This CDR3 region has 17 residues. With V trimmed by 0 bases and J by 7 bases, 8 bases remained unmatched. The CDR3 spells CASSLDRASGGANTQYF. CDR3 DNA sequence: TGTGCCAGCAGCTTAGATCGGGCTAGCGGGGGGGCGAATACGCAGTATTTT.

The CDR3 DNA follows: TGCGCCAGCAGCCAAGATCTGATGGGGGAGCGCAATCAGCCCCAGCATTTT. This codes for CASSQDLMGERNQPQHF. The chain couples TRBV4-1 to TRBJ1-5; D might be TRBD1 (5 bases). V dropped 0 bases and J dropped 2 bases, with 14 bases sitting between them. CDR1 and CDR2 from the germline V gene are MGHRA and YSYEKL. This CDR3 region has 17 residues.

The chain uses TRBV5-4 and TRBJ2-3; TRBD1 matches at 10 bases. J was trimmed by 0 bases and V by 4 bases; bases with no gene match: 5. Germline V lookup: CDR1 SGHNT, CDR2 YYREEE (reference sequence). The CDR3 extends over 16 amino acids. The CDR3: CASSPWDRGSTDTQYF. CDR3 in DNA: TGTGCCAGCAGCCCCTGGGACAGGGGTAGCACAGATACGCAGTATTTT.

The rearrangement joins TRBV11-1 to TRBJ2-1; TRBD2 matches at 7 bases. Trimming took 1 base from V and 5 from J; bases not matched to a gene: 8. The CDR3 extends over 16 amino acids. Germline V gene lookup returns CDR1 SGHAT and CDR2 FQDESV (reference sequence). The CDR3 region is CASSLVLASGNNEQFF. The CDR3 region has the DNA TGTGCCAGCAGCTTAGTTTTGGCTAGCGGTAACAATGAGCAGTTCTTC.

This chain links TRBV27 with TRBJ1-2; D call uncertain. This CDR3 is 13 amino acids long. V dropped 2 bases and J dropped 0 bases, with 4 bases sitting between them. Germline V gene sequence: CDR1 MNHEY, CDR2 SMNVEV (reference sequence). CDR3 bases: TGTGCCAGCAGTTTAAATTCTAACTATGGCTACACCTTC. Translated: CASSLNSNYGYTF.

The rearrangement uses TRBV2 and TRBJ1-2, with TRBD1 matching 8 bases. V was pared by 6 bases and J by 3 bases, with 12 bases of the junction left unmatched. The CDR3 extends over 16 amino acids. The V gene's germline CDR1 is SNHLY and CDR2 FYNNEI. The CDR3 spells CASRGGQAQTYYGYTF. The CDR3 DNA reads as TGTGCCAGCAGGGGGGGACAGGCCCAAACGTACTATGGCTACACCTTC.

The genes are TRBV5-1 and TRBJ2-1, with 12 bases matching TRBD2. Trimming at V came to 0 bases and at J to 9 bases, leaving 4 bases not matched to a gene. The CDR3 runs to 15 residues. CDR1 is SGHRS and CDR2 is YFSETQ in the germline V gene. CDR3 loop: CASSLGLAGVGEQFF. CDR3 sequence (DNA): TGCGCCAGCAGCTTGGGACTAGCGGGGGTCGGTGAGCAGTTCTTC.

The gene calls are TRBV9 and TRBJ1-3, with D unresolved. Trimming removed 4 bases at V and 0 bases at J, with 5 bases between. Germline assignment: CDR1 SGDLS and CDR2 YYNGEE. CDR3 length equals 13 residues. The CDR3 nucleotides read TGTGCCAGCAGCCCCGGCTCTGGAAACACCATATATTTT. Residues: CASSPGSGNTIYF.

In this sample, this clone turned up a few times. The rearrangement joins TRBV2 to TRBJ2-2; D perhaps matches TRBD1 (5 bases). V lost 6 bases, J lost 1 base, and 9 bases lay in between. This CDR3 comprises 14 residues. Germline-derived CDR1 and CDR2 are SNHLY and FYNNEI. The CDR3 sequence: CASRETENTGELFF. Written as DNA, the CDR3 is TGTGCCAGCAGAGAGACAGAGAACACCGGGGAGCTGTTTTTT.

This chain uses TRBV28 with TRBJ2-7, with 12 nucleotides matching TRBD1. V lost 5 bases, J lost 6 bases, and 8 bases stayed unmatched. The CDR3 sequence is 15 residues long. Germline-derived CDR1 and CDR2 are MDHEN and SYDVKM. The CDR3 reads CASSGTGGRTFEQYF. CDR3 DNA sequence: TGTGCCAGCAGTGGGACAGGGGGCCGGACCTTCGAGCAGTACTTC.

The rearrangement uses TRBV5-5 and TRBJ1-2; D is possibly TRBD1 (5 bases). CDR1 is SGHKS and CDR2 is YYEKEE in the germline V gene (reference sequence). This CDR3 has 13 amino acids. V was pared by 4 bases and J by 9 bases, with 16 bases between. This CDR3 is CASSRDGEGRYTF. The CDR3 DNA is TGTGCCAGCAGCCGGGACGGTGAAGGTCGCTACACCTTC.

The chain couples TRBV2 to TRBJ2-5; maybe TRBD1 (8 bases). The germline gives CDR1 SNHLY, CDR2 FYNNEI. The CDR3 spans 13 residues. V gave up 8 bases and J gave up 5 bases, with 15 bases separating them. DNA for the CDR3: TGTGCCAGCGGGGGGGGACAGGCGGAGACCCAGTACTTC. Translating it yields CASGGGQAETQYF.

This rearrangement joins TRBV9 to TRBJ2-2; D uncertain. Looked up from germline, CDR1 is SGDLS and CDR2 is YYNGEE. The CDR3 has 15 amino acids. Trimming removed 0 bases from V and 1 base from J, with 7 bases in between. CDR3: CASSVGVRNTGELFF. As DNA, the CDR3 is TGTGCCAGCAGCGTAGGCGTCCGGAACACCGGGGAGCTGTTTTTT.

This chain joins TRBV5-1 and TRBJ1-1; perhaps TRBD1 as D (5 bases). V was trimmed by 0 bases and J by 2 bases, leaving 11 bases between them. Germline V gene lookup returns CDR1 SGHRS and CDR2 YFSETQ. The CDR3 has 15 residues. The CDR3 sequence: CASSLVQGANTEAFF. CDR3 sequence (DNA): TGCGCCAGCAGCTTGGTTCAAGGGGCCAACACTGAAGCTTTCTTT.

The chain combines TRBV4-2 with TRBJ2-7; 10 positions agree with TRBD2. Germline CDR1 reads LGHNA; CDR2 reads YNFKEQ. This CDR3 region has 16 residues. V was pared by 4 bases and J by 2 bases, with 8 bases of the junction left unmatched. The CDR3 loop reads CASSRSGTSAPYEQYF. CDR3 nucleotides: TGTGCCAGCAGCCGATCCGGGACTAGCGCCCCCTACGAGCAGTACTTC.

This clone was seen just once. This chain connects TRBV6-6 to TRBJ2-4, with 9 bases that match TRBD1. The V gene's germline CDR1 is MNHNY and CDR2 SVGAGI (reference sequence). The CDR3 spans 14 residues. J lost 8 bases, V lost 7 bases, and 9 bases had no gene match. The CDR3 here is CASTTGQGGDIQYF. Here the CDR3 DNA reads TGTGCCAGCACCACGGGACAGGGAGGGGACATTCAGTACTTC.

CDR3 protein: CASSELASTDTQYF. As DNA, the CDR3 is TGTGCCAGCAGTGAACTAGCGTCCACAGATACGCAGTATTTT. The rearrangement joins TRBV6-4 to TRBJ2-3; TRBD2 matches at 7 bases. V trimming: 3 bases; J trimming: 2 bases; junction bases outside the gene matches: 2. Germline CDR1 and CDR2: MRHNA and SNTAGT. The CDR3 has 14 residues.

Only a few counts were recorded for this clone. The genes are TRBV19 and TRBJ1-2; TRBD1 agrees at 8 bases. The CDR3 extends over 19 amino acids. Germline lookup yields CDR1 LNHDA and CDR2 SQIVND (reference sequence). The J segment lost 0 bases and the V segment lost 1 base, leaving 13 bases of the junction unmatched. CDR3 in amino acids: CASSIGPDRGVPTNYGYTF. CDR3 in DNA: TGTGCCAGTAGTATAGGGCCCGACAGGGGAGTACCAACTAACTATGGCTACACCTTC.

This chain links TRBV7-9 with TRBJ1-2; 8 bases fit TRBD1. Trimming at V came to 3 bases and at J to 7 bases, leaving 4 bases not matched to a gene. The CDR3 runs 13 residues. Germline V gene data show CDR1 as SEHNR and CDR2 as FQNEAQ (reference sequence). The CDR3 DNA sequence: TGTGCCAGCAGCTTGGGACAGGATATTGGCTACACCTTC. This encodes CASSLGQDIGYTF.